The 15 T cell receptor beta chains reported below all come from one sample, sequenced in a study of CD8 T cells in ankylosing spondylitis. One entry per CDR3 protein results from TCRdb running MiXCR on the 5' RACE reads. The profile shows about 300,000 distinct CDR3 sequences, roughly 10% of them singletons. The sequencing sample was made of blood, either unsorted or a sorted T cell fraction (not recorded which). These TCRs come from a female donor with ankylosing spondylitis or in good health (not recorded which).

In this sample, this clonotype turned up many times. The germline gene is not matched at one end of the junction; a read error may be the cause. In DNA, the CDR3 is TGCAGTGCTCGAGAAAACAGGGGGGATGGAAACACCATATATTTT. Translated, it gives CSARENRGDGNTIYF. The V gene is TRBV20-1, the J gene TRBJ1-3; 8 bases line up with TRBD1. The CDR3 totals 15 residues. Germline V gives CDR1 DFQATT, CDR2 SNEGSKA (reference sequence).

This clonotype turned up a few times. The V gene is TRBV4-2, the J gene TRBJ1-5; D unclear. This CDR3 is 16 amino acids long. Germline values: CDR1 LGHNA, CDR2 YNFKEQ. The ends were cut back, 0 bases at V and 5 bases at J, with 14 bases in the middle. CDR3 loop: CASSQDHGLDHQPQHF. Written as DNA, the CDR3 is TGTGCCAGCAGCCAAGATCACGGACTGGACCATCAGCCCCAGCATTTT.

This clonotype was detected many times. The V call is TRBV5-6, the J call TRBJ2-7; D is undetermined. V was cut by 2 bases and J by 2 bases, with 14 bases left in between. This CDR3 region has 15 residues. Germline values: CDR1 SGHDT, CDR2 YYEEEE. CDR3 in amino acids: CASSFLPGNPYEQYF. DNA of the CDR3: TGTGCCAGCAGCTTCTTACCAGGAAACCCCTACGAGCAGTACTTC.

This clonotype was found many times. V gene TRBV20-1 combines with J gene TRBJ1-5; D unresolved. Between the trimmed V and J ends, which lost 0 bases and 9 bases, there was a span of 12 bases. Germline loops: CDR1 DFQATT, CDR2 SNEGSKA (reference sequence). This CDR3 is built from 13 residues. CDR3 amino acids: CSARESVERPQHF. The CDR3 nucleotides read TGCAGTGCTAGAGAGTCCGTCGAAAGGCCCCAGCATTTT.

As for this clonotype: A much more abundant neighbour one base away suggests this may be a read error. The V gene is TRBV28, the J gene TRBJ1-5; D might be TRBD1 (5 bases). Germline V gene data show CDR1 as MDHEN and CDR2 as SYDVKM. The CDR3 spans 14 residues. The CDR3 DNA is TGTGCCAGCAATTTAAGCCTGTGGGACCAGCCCCAGCATTTT. Amino acid sequence: CASNLSLWDQPQHF.

Comments on this clonotype: This may stem from a read error, because a much larger clone lies one nucleotide away. The chain joins TRBV20-1 to TRBJ2-5, with TRBD2 as a possible D gene (6 bases). The CDR3 is made up of 12 amino acids. Germline CDR1 DFQATT, CDR2 SNEGSKA (reference sequence). The CDR3 DNA follows: TGCAGTGCTAGGCCTAGCGAGGAGACCCATTACTTC. It translates to CSARPSEETHYF.

The chain links TRBV3-1 to TRBJ2-3; TRBD2 might be the D (6 bases). This CDR3 region has 15 residues. The germline V gene has CDR1 LGHDT and CDR2 YNNKEL (reference sequence). Trimming shortened V by 5 bases and J by 2 bases, and 14 bases separated the two germline ends. This chain's CDR3 is CASSSTGSPTDTQYF. The CDR3 DNA reads TGTGCCAGCAGCTCCACCGGGAGCCCCACAGATACGCAGTATTTT.

A word on this clonotype: A read error may be the cause here, since a much bigger clone is one base away. V usage is TRBV2 and J usage is TRBJ2-7; the match to TRBD1 covers 8 bases. The CDR3 sequence is 17 residues long. Germline CDR1 reads SNHLY; CDR2 reads FYNNEI. The CDR3 spells CASSEDREPLSSYVQYF. Written as DNA, the CDR3 is TGTGCCAGCAGTGAGGACAGGGAGCCCCTTAGCTCCTACGTGCAGTACTTC.

The V and J genes are TRBV28 and TRBJ2-6; no definite D call. Trimming stripped 3 bases from V and 0 bases from J, with 15 bases between. Germline V gene data show CDR1 as MDHEN and CDR2 as SYDVKM. This CDR3 has 18 amino acids. The CDR3 here is CASSFWINPTSGANVLTF. Here the CDR3 DNA reads TGTGCCAGCAGTTTTTGGATTAACCCCACCTCTGGGGCCAACGTCCTGACTTTC.

This clonotype has only a few counts. This chain connects TRBV5-1 to TRBJ2-7, with 8 nucleotides matching TRBD1. The CDR3 covers 12 residues. Per germline, CDR1 SGHRS and CDR2 YFSETQ. V lost 4 bases and J lost 6; bases outside the gene matches: 3. DNA of the CDR3: TGCGCCAGCAGCCAGGACAGGGTCGAGCAGTACTTC. This encodes CASSQDRVEQYF.

This clonotype was detected a few times. The chain carries TRBV7-9 and TRBJ2-2; 7 bases agree with TRBD2. This CDR3 spans 16 amino acids. Per the germline V gene, CDR1 is SEHNR and CDR2 is FQNEAQ (reference sequence). V trimming: 0 bases; J trimming: 2 bases; junction bases outside the gene matches: 3. CDR3 sequence (DNA): TGTGCCAGCAGCTTAGCGGGGAGGGGCAACACCGGGGAGCTGTTTTTT. Its protein is CASSLAGRGNTGELFF.

V gene TRBV6-2 or TRBV6-3 combines with J gene TRBJ1-5; D is unresolved. V shed 6 bases and J shed 0 bases, with 12 bases lying between them. CDR3 length: 15 amino acids. The V gene's germline CDR1 is MNHEY and CDR2 SVGEGT. The CDR3 DNA is TGTGCCAGCAGGAACCGGGGTTATAGCAATCAGCCCCAGCATTTT. Its translation is CASRNRGYSNQPQHF.

The chain links TRBV6-5 to TRBJ1-6; weak D call: TRBD1 (5 bases). V was pared by 0 bases and J by 0 bases, with 15 bases between. This CDR3 has 19 amino acids. The germline gives CDR1 MNHEY, CDR2 SVGAGI. CDR3 region: CASSYSVGGANSYNSPLHF. The CDR3 DNA sequence: TGTGCCAGCAGTTACTCGGTGGGAGGGGCGAACTCCTATAATTCACCCCTCCACTTT.

This clonotype has only a few counts. This chain uses TRBV7-2 with TRBJ1-2; D may be TRBD1 (6 bases). The V gene lost 5 bases and the J gene lost 7 bases, with 23 bases spanning the gap. Germline V gene data show CDR1 as SGHTA and CDR2 as FQGNSA. The CDR3 covers 16 residues. The CDR3 reads CASSDQGNRMMGGYTF. CDR3 DNA sequence: TGTGCCAGCAGCGACCAGGGGAATCGGATGATGGGTGGCTACACCTTC.

This clonotype was counted at least ten times. The V call is TRBV5-1, the J call TRBJ2-5, with a weak D call TRBD1 (6 bases). CDR3 length equals 15 residues. V was pared by 6 bases and J by 1 base, with 16 bases between. Germline lookup yields CDR1 SGHRS and CDR2 YFSETQ. The CDR3 sequence: CASTRWGQIQETQYF. The CDR3 region has the DNA TGCGCCAGCACCCGGTGGGGGCAGATCCAAGAGACCCAGTACTTC.